The 25 T cell receptor beta chains listed next were all sequenced from one sample in a study of beta chain features in type 1 diabetes (dated by TCRdb to about 2018). Library preparation employed the immunoSEQ multiplex PCR assay. All of the isolated RNA was reverse transcribed with the High Capacity cDNA Reverse Transcription Kit, so expressed TCRB transcripts were sequenced. The clones in this table, taken by TCRdb from immuneACCESS, are in-frame only. Not every clone is retained; where verified, under half of the shortfall comes from an unresolved V gene, and the cause of the rest is unknown. The sample profile shows more than 50,000 clones; approximately 59% of them were found once. Around 2.2% of the sample rests with the top ten. Sequencing input: Tregs from blood. The sample's cell subset or site label is to be understood as: regulatory CD4+ T cells. These receptor sequences come from a woman aged 18 to 35 in good health.

The sample holds a few counts of this clone. CDR3 DNA: TGTGCCAGCAGTGCCACGGCCTACAGGGAGGGCACTGAAGCTTTCTTT. Translation: CASSATAYREGTEAFF. V gene TRBV6-6 combines with J gene TRBJ1-1; possible D gene TRBD1, 6 bases. This CDR3 is 16 amino acids long. Germline loops: CDR1 MNHNY, CDR2 SVGAGI (reference sequence). Trimming stripped 5 bases from V and 4 bases from J, with 20 bases between.

The rearrangement joins TRBV7-9 to TRBJ1-4; no firm D call. Between the trimmed V and J ends, which lost 5 bases and 5 bases, there was a span of 12 bases. The CDR3 spans 14 residues. Looked up from germline, CDR1 is SEHNR and CDR2 is FQNEAQ (reference sequence). CDR3: CASSPPGGNEKLFF. Here the CDR3 DNA reads TGTGCCAGCAGCCCTCCCGGAGGGAATGAAAAACTGTTTTTT.

The V gene is TRBV29-1, the J gene TRBJ2-3, with D maybe TRBD2 (5 bases). CDR1 is SQVTM, CDR2 ANQGSEA, per germline. The V gene lost 4 bases and the J gene lost 3 bases, with 14 bases spanning the gap. The CDR3 is 14 residues long. The CDR3 region is CSVVASGVTDTQYF. For the CDR3, the DNA is TGCAGCGTTGTAGCTTCCGGGGTAACAGATACGCAGTATTTT.

This chain links TRBV6-6 with TRBJ2-7; 14 nucleotides align to TRBD2. V lost 6 bases, J lost 7 bases, and 8 bases stayed unmatched. The CDR3 is 15 residues long. Germline loops: CDR1 MNHNY, CDR2 SVGAGI (reference sequence). Here the CDR3 reads CASRPRLAGGSEQYF. The CDR3 bases are TGTGCCAGCAGGCCACGACTAGCGGGGGGGAGTGAGCAGTACTTC.

The chain couples TRBV7-2 to TRBJ2-1; D may be TRBD2 (6 bases). The CDR3 extends over 13 amino acids. V shed 4 bases and J shed 8 bases, with 12 bases lying between them. Germline V CDR1 and CDR2: SGHTA, FQGNSA. CDR3 sequence (DNA): TGTGCCAGCAGCTGGGGAAGGAGGGATGAGCAGTTCTTC. Amino acids: CASSWGRRDEQFF. The whole variable domain, remainder taken from reference TRBV7-2 and TRBJ2-1, is GAGVSQSPSNKVTEKGKDVELRCDPISGHTALYWYRQSLGQGLEFLIYFQGNSAPDKSGLPSDRFSAERTGGSVSTLTIQRTQQEDSAVYLCASSWGRRDEQFFGPGTRLTVL.

The CDR3 DNA sequence: TGTGCCAGCAGAACAGGGGGCAGGGAAGCTTTCTTT. Translating it yields CASRTGGREAFF. The V gene is TRBV27, the J gene TRBJ1-1; 9 bases align to TRBD1. Germline V gene sequence: CDR1 MNHEY, CDR2 SMNVEV (reference sequence). This CDR3 spans 12 amino acids. The J segment lost 8 bases and the V segment lost 6 bases, leaving 4 bases of the junction unmatched.

This sequence joins TRBV5-1 and TRBJ2-1; D is unresolved. Trimming took off 4 bases at V and 13 bases at J, with 24 bases between the two ends. The length of the CDR3 is 15 residues. CDR1 SGHRS and CDR2 YFSETQ come from the germline V gene. CDR3 coding DNA: TGCGCCAGCAGCAGAACTGTCGACCGGGTCCTAGGCCAGTTCTTC. Amino acid sequence: CASSRTVDRVLGQFF.

This chain connects TRBV11-3 to TRBJ2-5, with TRBD1 identical over 7 bases. Trimming took 5 bases from V and 2 from J; bases not matched to a gene: 5. The CDR3 sequence is 14 residues long. Germline CDR1 reads SGHNT; CDR2 reads YENEEA. CDR3 in amino acids: CASSGRQGQETQYF. The DNA of the CDR3 is TGTGCCAGCAGCGGACGACAGGGACAAGAGACCCAGTACTTC.

This clone was counted only a few times. The rearrangement links TRBV7-2 to TRBJ1-5; possibly TRBD1 for D (5 bases). This CDR3 region has 12 residues. The germline gives CDR1 SGHTA, CDR2 FQGNSA. Trimming removed 1 base from V and 14 bases from J, with 12 bases in between. The CDR3 sequence is CASSLGWGQKHF. As DNA, the CDR3 is TGTGCCAGCAGCTTAGGATGGGGCCAAAAGCATTTT. The full variable domain, completed using reference TRBV7-2 and TRBJ1-5, is GAGVSQSPSNKVTEKGKDVELRCDPISGHTALYWYRQSLGQGLEFLIYFQGNSAPDKSGLPSDRFSAERTGGSVSTLTIQRTQQEDSAVYLCASSLGWGQKHFGDGTRLSIL.

V gene TRBV2 combines with J gene TRBJ2-7; D is perhaps TRBD2 (6 bases). V was shortened by 10 bases and J by 4 bases, with 23 bases between the two germline ends. The CDR3 runs to 15 residues. The V gene's germline CDR1 is SNHLY and CDR2 FYNNEI. The CDR3 nucleotides are TGTGCCACCACGGTGGGGGGACTGAGGGATTACGAGCAGTACTTC. This codes for CATTVGGLRDYEQYF. Complete variable domain (other parts from reference TRBV2 and TRBJ2-7): EPEVTQTPSHQVTQMGQEVILRCVPISNHLYFYWYRQILGQKVEFLVSFYNNEISEKSEIFDDQFSVERPDGSNFTLKIRSTKLEDSAMYFCATTVGGLRDYEQYFGPGTRLTVT.

This clone has just a few counts. As DNA, the CDR3 is TGTGCCAGCTCACCCGCGCGACAGCGGGACACCGGGGAGCTGTTTTTT. Translating it yields CASSPARQRDTGELFF. The V call is TRBV18, the J call TRBJ2-2; a possible D gene is TRBD2 (6 bases). This CDR3 is 16 amino acids long. The ends were cut back, 3 bases at V and 3 bases at J, with 14 bases in the middle. From germline, CDR1 is KGHSH and CDR2 LQKENI.

The chain carries TRBV18 and TRBJ1-5; no clear D. CDR3 length: 15 amino acids. Germline assignment: CDR1 KGHSH and CDR2 LQKENI. Between the trimmed V and J ends, which lost 2 bases and 0 bases, there was a span of 8 bases. The CDR3 DNA reads TGTGCCAGCTCACCAGAGACATATAGCAATCAGCCCCAGCATTTT. Translation: CASSPETYSNQPQHF.

J is TRBJ2-4 and V is TRBV6-6; 12 bases line up with TRBD2. The CDR3 is 16 amino acids. Unmatched junction bases numbered 5, after V lost 5 bases and J lost 3 bases. The germline V gene encodes CDR1 MNHNY and CDR2 SVGAGI (reference sequence). CDR3 amino acids: CASSRLAGEGKNIQYF. CDR3 DNA: TGTGCCAGCAGTCGACTAGCGGGAGAGGGCAAAAACATTCAGTACTTC.

The V and J genes are TRBV5-1 and TRBJ1-2, with TRBD1 as a possible D gene (6 bases). Germline CDR1 reads SGHRS; CDR2 reads YFSETQ. The CDR3 has 14 residues. V was trimmed by 2 bases and J by 7 bases, leaving 15 bases between them. The CDR3 nucleotides are TGCGCCAGCAGCTTCTCCCCCGGGGGGGCTGGCTACACCTTC. This translates into CASSFSPGGAGYTF.

The chain joins TRBV4-2 to TRBJ2-7; weak D call: TRBD1 (5 bases). CDR1 is LGHNA and CDR2 is YNFKEQ in the germline V gene. This CDR3 is 15 amino acids long. Trimming pared 0 bases from V and 2 bases from J, leaving 11 bases between. The DNA of the CDR3 is TGTGCCAGCAGCCAAGACCTAGGGGATACCTACGAGCAGTACTTC. Its translation: CASSQDLGDTYEQYF.

This clone has only one observation. This CDR3 is CASSSRAGGPWEQFF. The DNA for the CDR3 is TGTGCCAGCAGCTCGCGAGCGGGAGGGCCGTGGGAGCAGTTCTTC. The chain is built from TRBV7-2 and TRBJ2-1, with TRBD2 identical over 10 bases. Germline lookup yields CDR1 SGHTA and CDR2 FQGNSA. The CDR3 totals 15 residues. Trimming at V came to 4 bases and at J to 10 bases, leaving 10 bases not matched to a gene.

In its sample, this clone was seen once. The chain joins TRBV5-4 to TRBJ1-1; a weak D match, TRBD1 (6 bases). V dropped 2 bases and J dropped 0 bases, with 11 bases sitting between them. The CDR3 loop spans 15 amino acids. Germline CDR1 reads SGHNT; CDR2 reads YYREEE (reference sequence). CDR3: CASSFAKGVNTEAFF. DNA of the CDR3: TGTGCCAGCAGCTTTGCTAAGGGGGTGAACACTGAAGCTTTCTTT.

This clone appeared once. V usage is TRBV9 and J usage is TRBJ2-6; D gene unclear. Per germline, CDR1 SGDLS and CDR2 YYNGEE. V was shortened by 3 bases and J by 4 bases, with 5 bases between the two germline ends. The CDR3 is made up of 13 amino acids. The CDR3 DNA is TGTGCCAGCAGCGCCCAGGGGGCCAACGTCCTGACTTTC. This encodes CASSAQGANVLTF.

The chain uses TRBV19 and TRBJ1-1; D gene unclear. The CDR3 consists of 12 residues. CDR1 and CDR2 (germline): LNHDA, SQIVND (reference sequence). The germline V and J ends were trimmed by 10 bases and 7 bases, with 16 bases remaining between them. The CDR3 loop reads CATADYSSEAFF. CDR3 sequence (DNA): TGTGCCACCGCGGACTATTCGAGTGAAGCTTTCTTT. Complete variable domain (other parts from reference TRBV19 and TRBJ1-1): DGGITQSPKYLFRKEGQNVTLSCEQNLNHDAMYWYRQDPGQGLRLIYYSQIVNDFQKGDIAEGYSVSREKKESFPLTVTSAQKNPTAFYLCATADYSSEAFFGQGTRLTVV.

V and J are TRBV5-4 and TRBJ1-1, with D unresolved. Per the germline V gene, CDR1 is SGHNT and CDR2 is YYREEE (reference sequence). The CDR3 spans 13 residues. Trimming pared 1 base from V and 3 bases from J, leaving 7 bases between. This CDR3 is CASSLFEYTEAFF. The DNA for the CDR3 is TGTGCCAGCAGCTTGTTTGAGTACACTGAAGCTTTCTTT.

This clone was detected a few times. V is TRBV7-2 and J is TRBJ2-1; 9 nucleotides agree with TRBD2. The germline CDR1 and CDR2 sequences are SGHTA and FQGNSA. The CDR3 is 14 residues long. J was trimmed by 8 bases and V by 3 bases; bases with no gene match: 5. The CDR3 DNA sequence: TGTGCCAGCAGCTTCAGTGGGACTAGCTATGAGCAGTTCTTC. Protein sequence: CASSFSGTSYEQFF.

The chain combines TRBV5-4 with TRBJ1-1; D gene uncertain. Trimming stripped 7 bases from V and 4 bases from J, with 8 bases between. The CDR3 extends over 11 amino acids. Germline V gives CDR1 SGHNT, CDR2 YYREEE (reference sequence). As DNA, the CDR3 is TGTGCCAGCGGAGGGAGCACTGAAGCTTTCTTT. Protein product: CASGGSTEAFF.

The chain recombines TRBV19 with TRBJ1-2; 9 bases align to TRBD1. The germline V gene encodes CDR1 LNHDA and CDR2 SQIVND (reference sequence). CDR3 length: 15 amino acids. J was trimmed by 4 bases and V by 1 base; bases with no gene match: 4. The CDR3 nucleotides are TGTGCCAGTAGTATAGCCGGACAGGGGACCTATGGCTACACCTTC. Its protein is CASSIAGQGTYGYTF.

This rearrangement joins TRBV21-1 to TRBJ2-1; no check of the table's D call, TRBD1, against the DNA was made. TRBV21-1 is marked as a pseudogene. The CDR3 has 17 residues. The CDR3 protein is CASSSLGQGGVYNEQFF. The CDR3 DNA follows: TGTGCCAGCAGCTCTTTGGGACAGGGAGGGGTTTACAATGAGCAGTTCTTC.

This clone was counted only a few times. The J gene is TRBJ1-3, the V gene TRBV30, with 8 nucleotides matching TRBD1. Looked up from germline, CDR1 is GTSNPN and CDR2 is SVGIG (reference sequence). The CDR3 has 15 residues. The junction had 3 bases not matched to a gene; V was cut back by 2 bases and J by 0 bases. CDR3 in DNA: TGTGCCTGGAGTTCAACAGGGGGCTCTGGAAACACCATATATTTT. Translating gives CAWSSTGGSGNTIYF. The whole variable domain, filled in from reference TRBV30 and TRBJ1-3, reads SQTIHQWPATLVQPVGSPLSLECTVEGTSNPNLYWYRQAAGRGLQLLFYSVGIGQISSEVPQNLSASRPQDRQFILSSKKLLLSDSGFYLCAWSSTGGSGNTIYFGEGSWLTVV.